The 11 T cell receptor beta chains below were found in one sample sequenced in a study of Tregs in tolerant kidney transplant recipients. Generated by immunoSEQ multiplex PCR, the TCRdb table keeps only in-frame clones and is missing some. In all, the sample yields tens of thousands of clones. The sequenced sample was CD4+ T cells from blood, obtained before the transplant. The source is a human donor who received a combined kidney and bone marrow transplant.

With regard to this clone: The CDR3 is cut off 3 residues early in the read; its end comes from the germline J gene. The chain employs TRBV30 and TRBJ2-6, with D tentatively TRBD2 (5 bases). The CDR3 extends over 15 amino acids. V was pared by 2 bases and J by 2 bases, with 10 bases between. Germline assignment: CDR1 GTSNPN and CDR2 SVGIG (reference sequence). The CDR3 here is CAWSQERTGANVLTF. The part of the CDR3 DNA that was read is TGTGCCTGGAGTCAGGAGCGGACTGGGGCCAACGTC.

Concerning this clone: The read is 3 residues too short to cover the CDR3 end, so that end is filled in from the germline J gene. The chain is built from TRBV11-2 and TRBJ2-7; D may be TRBD1 or TRBD2 (5 bases each). In germline, CDR1 is SGHAT, CDR2 FQNNGV. CDR3 size: 13 residues. V was clipped by 0 bases and J by 6 bases, with 9 bases between them. The covered CDR3 bases are TGTGCCAGCAGCTTAGATCGAGGGGCCGAG. It encodes CASSLDRGAE. The full CDR3 protein is CASSLDRGAEQYF.

For this clone: The read gets to within 3 residues of the CDR3 end, and the germline J gene fills in the rest. The chain couples TRBV7-2 to TRBJ1-2, with D perhaps matching TRBD1 (6 bases). V dropped 4 bases and J dropped 5 bases, with 11 bases sitting between them. CDR1 and CDR2 (germline): SGHTA, FQGNSA. The CDR3 consists of 13 residues. CDR3 region: CASSSQGRYGYTF. CDR3 DNA (partial): TGTGCCAGCAGCTCCCAGGGGAGGTATGGC. The entire variable domain, with the rest obtained from reference TRBV7-2 and TRBJ1-2, is as follows: GAGVSQSPSNKVTEKGKDVELRCDPISGHTALYWYRQSLGQGLEFLIYFQGNSAPDKSGLPSDRFSAERTGGSVSTLTIQRTQQEDSAVYLCASSSQGRYGYTFGSGTRLTVV.

Notes on this clone: With the read ending 3 residues before the CDR3 end, the germline J gene is used to fill in that end. The rearrangement links TRBV7-2 to TRBJ2-7; D is uncertain. CDR1 and CDR2 (germline): SGHTA, FQGNSA. Trimming took off 4 bases at V and 0 bases at J, with 4 bases between the two ends. CDR3 length: 12 residues. The covered CDR3 bases are TGTGCCAGCAGCTACTACTCCTACGAG. This encodes CASSYYSYE. The CDR3 in full is CASSYYSYEQYF.

In the case of this clone: The read terminates 3 residues ahead of where the CDR3 ends, so the germline J gene completes it. This sequence joins TRBV19 and TRBJ2-1; D is uncertain. Germline lookup yields CDR1 LNHDA and CDR2 SQIVND (reference sequence). Trimming removed 1 base from V and 1 base from J, with 8 bases in between. The CDR3 extends over 15 amino acids. CDR3 sequence reads: CASSIAGQSYNEQFF. The CDR3 DNA, read in part, is TGTGCCAGTAGTATAGCTGGGCAATCCTACAATGAG.

On this clone itself: The read finishes 3 residues shy of the CDR3 end, and the germline J gene is used to complete it. The chain combines TRBV6-2 or TRBV6-3 with TRBJ2-7; 9 nucleotides agree with TRBD1. Trimming cost V 1 base and J 3 bases; bases outside gene matches: 4. Germline CDR1 reads MNHEY; CDR2 reads SVGEGT. The CDR3 is 15 residues long. The CDR3 protein is CASSYLGQGFYEQYF. The part of the CDR3 DNA that was read is TGTGCCAGCAGTTACTTGGGACAGGGATTCTACGAG.

For this clone: The observed sequence ends 3 residues before the CDR3 terminus, with the missing tail filled in from the germline J gene. The rearrangement uses TRBV5-1 and TRBJ2-2; no definite D call. Trimming removed 5 bases at V and 8 bases at J, with 7 bases between. Germline V lookup: CDR1 SGHRS, CDR2 YFSETQ. This CDR3 region has 11 residues. The DNA read from the CDR3 is TGCGCCAGCAGTCCCCCTGGGGAG. This sequence encodes CASSPPGE. The whole CDR3 protein reads CASSPPGELFF.

In the case of this clone: The read comes to an end 3 residues before the CDR3 does, leaving the germline J gene to fill in the end. This rearrangement joins TRBV19 to TRBJ2-1; the D gene is possibly TRBD1 (6 bases). The V end was cut by 6 bases, the J end by 7 bases, with 28 bases between. The germline V gene encodes CDR1 LNHDA and CDR2 SQIVND (reference sequence). The CDR3 has 18 amino acids. Incomplete CDR3 DNA: TGTGCCAGTAGCACTACCCTGGACAGCCCCCAATTTAGGAATGAG. It is translated as CASSTTLDSPQFRNE. The full CDR3 protein reads CASSTTLDSPQFRNEQFF.

Regarding this clone: The read stops 3 residues short of the end of the CDR3; the missing end is completed from the germline J gene. The chain joins TRBV20-1 to TRBJ2-5; D possibly corresponds to TRBD2 (6 bases). V lost 5 bases and J lost 5, with 15 bases in between. The CDR3 spans 13 residues. Germline V lookup: CDR1 DFQATT, CDR2 SNEGSKA (reference sequence). The CDR3 sequence is CSAPANSGETQYF. CDR3 DNA, as far as it was read: TGCAGTGCTCCTGCGAACAGCGGGGAGACC.

Remarks on this clone: Coverage ceases 3 residues before the CDR3 finishes, and the germline J gene fills in the end. The chain has TRBV19 and TRBJ2-5; D is possibly TRBD2 (6 bases). Germline CDR1 is LNHDA and CDR2 is SQIVND (reference sequence). This CDR3 has 15 amino acids. Trimming took 4 bases from V and 3 from J, leaving 15 bases between them. CDR3 residues: CASSKTGVGKETQYF. The CDR3 bases that were read are TGTGCCAGTAGTAAAACGGGGGTTGGAAAAGAGACC.

CDR3 region: CASSISWQPGGGPLHF. Partial CDR3 DNA: TGTGCCAGTAGTATATCGTGGCAGCCAGGAGGGGGTCCC. This chain joins TRBV19 and TRBJ1-6, with a possible D match to TRBD1 (6 bases). The read terminates 3 residues before the CDR3 end, so the remaining end is supplied by the germline J gene. The CDR3 is 16 residues long. The germline V gene encodes CDR1 LNHDA and CDR2 SQIVND (reference sequence).